Listed below are T cell receptor beta chains from one sample, sequenced in a study of T cells in Graves' hyperthyroidism and ophthalmopathy. MiXCR, run by TCRdb on the multiplex PCR reads, gives a single entry per CDR3 protein. The table has approximately 600,000 distinct CDR3 sequences, around 13% seen once. Specimen: blood. These receptors came from a woman younger than 45 with Graves' hyperthyroidism that later progressed to Graves' ophthalmopathy. The CDR3 runs from the conserved cysteine through the conserved F or W. The D gene is left open where the match is weak. Only part of the rows carry a size: once, few, many, or a class if the clone is expanded.

clone_size j_call d_call v_call cdr3_nt cdr3_aa
many TRBJ1-5 TRBD1 TRBV30 TGTGCCTGGAGTGGGGGTCGTCGGACAGGGTACAATCAGCCCCAGCATTTT CAWSGGRRTGYNQPQHF
. TRBJ1-1 TRBD1 TRBV5-1 TGCGCCAGCACCTTTGGGACAGCGAACACTGAAGCTTTCTTT CASTFGTANTEAFF
. TRBJ2-1 . TRBV20-1 TGCAGTGCTAGAGATATGAGGACGGCGGGCCCGGTTGAGCAGTTCTTC CSARDMRTAGPVEQFF
. TRBJ2-7 TRBD2 TRBV19 TGTGCCAGTAGGCCGGCTCTGGCGCGGGAGACTGACGAGCAGTACTTC CASRPALARETDEQYF
. TRBJ2-7 TRBD2 TRBV7-2 TGTGCCAGCAGCCAAGCGGGAGGGCCGGGCGAGCAGTACTTC CASSQAGGPGEQYF
many TRBJ1-1 . TRBV5-1 TGCGCCAGCAGCTTGTTGAACGCAGGGAACGCTGAAGCTTTCTTT CASSLLNAGNAEAFF
many TRBJ1-1 . TRBV6-2/TRBV6-3 TGTGCCAGCAGAAGGGGGGATCGTCCTAACACTGAAGCTTTCTTT CASRRGDRPNTEAFF
. TRBJ1-5 . TRBV20-1 TGCAGTGCTAGAGGGATTTTAAGCAATCAGCCCCAGCATTTT CSARGILSNQPQHF
many TRBJ1-2 . TRBV24-1 TGTGCCACCGCTTCTCGAACGTCAGACCGTGGCTACACCTTC CATASRTSDRGYTF
many TRBJ2-3 TRBD2 TRBV30 TGTGCCTGGAGTTCCAGCGGGACTAGCACAGATACGCAGTATTTT CAWSSSGTSTDTQYF
. TRBJ1-1 . TRBV11-2 TGTGCCAGCAGCCCAGTGGGGGACATCCAGGCTTTCTTT CASSPVGDIQAFF
few TRBJ2-5 TRBD1 TRBV20-1 TGCAGTGCTAAGACAGGGCAAGAGACCCAGTACTTC CSAKTGQETQYF
. TRBJ2-7 TRBD2 TRBV11-3 TGTGCCAGCAGCACTAGCGGGAGCCAAACCTACGAGCAGTACTTC CASSTSGSQTYEQYF
many TRBJ2-5 . TRBV24-1 TGTGCCACCAGTGATTCACAGGGTGGAGAGACCCAGTACTTC CATSDSQGGETQYF
many TRBJ1-2 . TRBV6-5 TGTGCCAGCAGTTACTCGAAGGGCGGGGGGGCCTATGGCTACACCTTC CASSYSKGGGAYGYTF
many TRBJ1-3 . TRBV10-3 TGTGCCATCAGTTGGACGAGCTCTGGAAACACCATATATTTT CAISWTSSGNTIYF
many TRBJ2-7 . TRBV27 TGTGCCAGCAGTTTATCTACCGGACAGACGTACGAGCAGTACTTC CASSLSTGQTYEQYF
many TRBJ2-7 . TRBV27 TGTGCCAGCAGTCCGTGGGACACCCCCTACGAGCAGTACTTC CASSPWDTPYEQYF
many TRBJ1-2 . TRBV7-9 TGTGCCAGCAGCTGGGGCCAGGGACCTTCCGATGGCTACACCTTC CASSWGQGPSDGYTF
many TRBJ2-1 . TRBV19 TGTGCCAGTAGTATTCGCCATGAGCAGTTCTTC CASSIRHEQFF
. TRBJ2-1 . TRBV7-9 TGTGCCAGCAGCTTAGTGGCGGGACACTCCTACAATGAGCAGTTCTTC CASSLVAGHSYNEQFF
. TRBJ2-6 . TRBV4-1 TGCGCCAGCAGGGCAGCTGGGGCCAACGTCCTGACTTTC CASRAAGANVLTF
many TRBJ2-3 TRBD2 TRBV19 TGTGCCAGTAGTACCGGGACTAGCGGGAGATCAGATACGCAGTATTTT CASSTGTSGRSDTQYF
few TRBJ2-3 TRBD2 TRBV12-3/TRBV12-4 TGTGCCAGCACCACAGGGACTAGCGGGAGTAGCTCAGATACGCAGTATTTT CASTTGTSGSSSDTQYF
many TRBJ2-1 TRBD2 TRBV9 TGTGCCAGCAGCGTGTCTCGGGGGGGAGGTTTTGAGCAGTTCTTC CASSVSRGGGFEQFF
many TRBJ1-2 . TRBV14 TGTGCCAGCAGCCAACGCCAGGGATCTGGCTACACCTTC CASSQRQGSGYTF
many TRBJ1-1 TRBD1 TRBV11-3 TGTGCCAGCAGCTCCCGGACAGGGAAGAGCGCTGAAGCTTTCTTT CASSSRTGKSAEAFF
many TRBJ1-5 . TRBV25-1 TGTGCCAGCAGTGAATATATTCAGGGTCAGCCCCAGCATTTT CASSEYIQGQPQHF
few TRBJ1-3 . TRBV19 TGTGCCAGTAGTATTACAGTGATCTCTGGAAACACCATATATTTT CASSITVISGNTIYF
many TRBJ1-6 . TRBV29-1 TGCAGCGTTTGCCAGGACTATAATTCACCCCTCCACTTT CSVCQDYNSPLHF
. TRBJ2-1 TRBD2 TRBV20-1 TGCAGTGCTTCCCGGGCTAGCGGGTACAATGAGCAGTTCTTC CSASRASGYNEQFF
many TRBJ1-4 . TRBV28 TGTGCCAGCAGTTTGATAGGGGATGAAAAACTGTTTTTT CASSLIGDEKLFF
many TRBJ1-6 TRBD1 TRBV28 TGTGCCAGCAGTTCCCCGATCAGGGGGAACAATTCACCCCTCCACTTT CASSSPIRGNNSPLHF
many TRBJ2-3 . TRBV15 TGTGCCACCAGCAGAGATTGGGCAGGTGGCACAGATACGCAGTATTTT CATSRDWAGGTDTQYF
many TRBJ2-4 TRBD2 TRBV30 TGTGCCTGGAGTGAGACTAGCGGTCGACGAAACATTCAGTACTTC CAWSETSGRRNIQYF
few TRBJ2-6 . TRBV6-1 TGTGCCAGCAGTGACAACTCTGGGGCCAACGTCCTGACTTTC CASSDNSGANVLTF
many TRBJ2-3 TRBD2 TRBV28 TGTGCCAGCAGGATCCGGGTTGGCGGGAGGCGAGATACGCAGTATTTT CASRIRVGGRRDTQYF
once TRBJ2-1 TRBD2 TRBV11-2 TGTGCCAGCAGCCCTAGCGGGAGTATCTCCTACAATGAGCATTTCTTC CASSPSGSISYNEHFF
many TRBJ2-5 TRBD2 TRBV12-3/TRBV12-4 TGTGCCAGCAGTTCCTTAGCGGGAAACGGGGAGACCCAGTACTTC CASSSLAGNGETQYF
many TRBJ2-3 TRBD2 TRBV28 TGTGCCAGCATCTTTAGCGGGAGCGGGGAAGATACGCAGTATTTT CASIFSGSGEDTQYF
few TRBJ1-6 . TRBV6-1 TGTGCCAGCAGGCGACGGACAGAGATAAATTCACCCCTCCACTTT CASRRRTEINSPLHF